What follows are 26 T cell receptor beta chains derived from one specimen sequenced in a study of control samples from healthy donors and cancer patients. Profiled with immunoSEQ multiplex PCR; TCRdb holds only in-frame clones, not every one. The sample lists 45,000 to 60,000 clones; approximately 90% were seen once. Material for sequencing was PBMCs. These TCRs come from a man between 60 and 75 years old with head and neck cancer.

The genes are TRBV2 and TRBJ2-7; D gene unclear. CDR3 length: 12 amino acids. In germline, CDR1 is SNHLY, CDR2 FYNNEI. V was trimmed by 6 bases and J by 0 bases, leaving 6 bases between them. CDR3 region: CASSRSSYEQYF. The DNA for the CDR3 is TGTGCCAGCAGCCGAAGCTCCTACGAGCAGTACTTC.

The DNA of the CDR3 is TGTGCCAGCAGCAGGGGACAGGGCATTAATCAGCCCCAGCATTTT. Translating gives CASSRGQGINQPQHF. The chain joins TRBV6-2 or TRBV6-3 to TRBJ1-5; 9 bases agree with TRBD1. The CDR3 runs to 15 residues. The ends lost 6 bases at V and 4 bases at J; junction bases unmatched: 7. Germline V lookup: CDR1 MNHEY, CDR2 SVGEGT.

The chain couples TRBV7-2 to TRBJ1-5; no definite D call. The V end lost 4 bases, the J end lost 3 bases, and 16 bases lay between the germline ends. The germline V gene encodes CDR1 SGHTA and CDR2 FQGNSA. The length of the CDR3 is 16 residues. The CDR3 bases are TGTGCCAGCAGCTCCTTTGAGGGCTTAGCCAATCAGCCCCAGCATTTT. It encodes CASSSFEGLANQPQHF.

The chain joins TRBV7-2 to TRBJ2-1; the match to TRBD2 covers 7 bases. The V gene end was trimmed by 5 bases and the J gene end by 10 bases; junction bases not matched to a gene: 14. There are 15 residues in the CDR3. The germline V gene encodes CDR1 SGHTA and CDR2 FQGNSA. CDR3 sequence (DNA): TGTGCCAGCAGCCCATTCGGGGGGACTAAGATGGAGCAGTTCTTC. Encoded protein: CASSPFGGTKMEQFF.

The CDR3 region is CASSYGSAEAFF. In DNA, the CDR3 is TGTGCCAGCAGTTACGGTTCGGCTGAAGCTTTCTTT. The J gene is TRBJ1-1, the V gene TRBV6-2 or TRBV6-3; D not resolved. This CDR3 has 12 amino acids. Germline assignment: CDR1 MNHEY and CDR2 SVGEGT. V lost 2 bases to trimming and J lost 6 bases, with 7 bases between them.

This clone has a handful of counts. The V and J genes are TRBV2 and TRBJ1-2; D not resolved. Looked up from germline, CDR1 is SNHLY and CDR2 is FYNNEI. V shed 5 bases and J shed 1 base, with 5 bases lying between them. This CDR3 contains 12 residues. This chain's CDR3 is CASSLSNYGYTF. The DNA of the CDR3 is TGTGCCAGCAGTTTAAGTAACTATGGCTACACCTTC. Together with reference TRBV2 and TRBJ1-2, the CDR3 gives the full variable domain: EPEVTQTPSHQVTQMGQEVILRCVPISNHLYFYWYRQILGQKVEFLVSFYNNEISEKSEIFDDQFSVERPDGSNFTLKIRSTKLEDSAMYFCASSLSNYGYTFGSGTRLTVV.

Here the CDR3 DNA reads TGCGCCAGCAGCCAAGATATAGCTGCACCCCTTAAGGGTTCACCCCTCCACTTT. Amino acid sequence: CASSQDIAAPLKGSPLHF. The chain employs TRBV4-3 and TRBJ1-6; D is ambiguous. The CDR3 is made up of 18 amino acids. Trimming took off 0 bases at V and 9 bases at J, with 21 bases between the two ends. The germline CDR1 and CDR2 sequences are LGHNA and YSLEER.

The rearrangement joins TRBV4-3 to TRBJ2-3; D call uncertain. Germline lookup yields CDR1 LGHNA and CDR2 YSLEER. This CDR3 has 15 amino acids. V lost 3 bases and J lost 8, with 18 bases in between. CDR3 DNA sequence: TGCGCCAGCAGCCAGTCCGGCGGCCGTTTGGGTACGCAGTATTTT. Protein: CASSQSGGRLGTQYF.

The chain employs TRBV7-9 and TRBJ2-7; D is unclear. The CDR3 contains 13 residues. Germline assignment: CDR1 SEHNR and CDR2 FQNEAQ (reference sequence). The V end lost 4 bases, the J end lost 1 base, and 8 bases lay between the germline ends. CDR3: CASSWAGSYEQYF. As DNA, the CDR3 is TGTGCCAGCAGCTGGGCAGGATCCTACGAGCAGTACTTC.

The chain has TRBV19 and TRBJ2-5, with D possibly being TRBD1 (6 bases). The germline V gene encodes CDR1 LNHDA and CDR2 SQIVND (reference sequence). The CDR3 extends over 16 amino acids. Trimming removed 4 bases at V and 0 bases at J, with 15 bases between. CDR3 coding DNA: TGTGCCAGTAGTAGTCGCCTACAGGGTGACCAAGAGACCCAGTACTTC. This translates into CASSSRLQGDQETQYF.

This chain connects TRBV5-1 to TRBJ2-7, with TRBD1 as a possible D gene (5 bases). The CDR3 totals 15 residues. V lost 4 bases and J 1 base, leaving 15 bases between the germline ends. Germline values: CDR1 SGHRS, CDR2 YFSETQ. CDR3 region: CASSQGAGSSYEQYF. Written as DNA, the CDR3 is TGCGCCAGCAGCCAAGGGGCAGGGTCGTCCTACGAGCAGTACTTC.

CDR3 DNA: TGTGCCTGGAGTTACGGGGGAGATGGTGAAAAACTGTTTTTT. This translates into CAWSYGGDGEKLFF. V usage is TRBV30 and J usage is TRBJ1-4; D is perhaps TRBD1 (5 bases). The CDR3 covers 14 residues. Germline CDR1 and CDR2: GTSNPN and SVGIG (reference sequence). V shed 2 bases and J shed 7 bases, with 14 bases lying between them.

The chain carries TRBV11-2 and TRBJ1-3; D is ambiguous. The CDR3 is 14 amino acids. CDR1 is SGHAT, CDR2 FQNNGV, per germline. Trimming left V 3 bases short and J 2 bases short, with 8 bases between. The CDR3 nucleotides are TGTGCCAGCAGCTTGACAAGCCCTGGAAACACCATATATTTT. Protein sequence: CASSLTSPGNTIYF.

The chain couples TRBV4-2 to TRBJ2-5; D is ambiguous. V lost 3 bases and J lost 6, with 5 bases in between. This CDR3 is 11 amino acids long. Germline-derived CDR1 and CDR2 are LGHNA and YNFKEQ. The CDR3 is CASSHAQTQYF. Written as DNA, the CDR3 is TGTGCCAGCAGCCATGCACAGACCCAGTACTTC.

The chain links TRBV7-2 to TRBJ2-2; 11 bases line up with TRBD2. This CDR3 is built from 16 residues. V lost 1 base and J lost 2; bases outside the gene matches: 0. Germline V gives CDR1 SGHTA, CDR2 FQGNSA. CDR3 DNA: TGTGCCAGCAGCTTAGGACTAGCGGGAAACACCGGGGAGCTGTTTTTT. Protein product: CASSLGLAGNTGELFF.

This chain joins TRBV5-8 and TRBJ2-7; 8 bases fit TRBD1. The CDR3 has 15 amino acids. Per germline, CDR1 SGHTS and CDR2 YDEGEE. The V gene end was trimmed by 0 bases and the J gene end by 5 bases; junction bases not matched to a gene: 7. The CDR3 nucleotides are TGTGCCAGCAGCTTGGCGAGACAGGGGTTACACGAGCAGTACTTC. Translation: CASSLARQGLHEQYF.

This chain uses TRBV28 with TRBJ1-5; TRBD1 agrees at 7 bases. The CDR3 totals 16 residues. The V and J ends lost 6 bases and 3 bases, in that order; junction bases with no gene match: 11. The germline V gene has CDR1 MDHEN and CDR2 SYDVKM. In DNA form, the CDR3 reads TGTGCCAGCAGCTACCCCGACAGGGCCATCAATCAGCCCCAGCATTTT. Protein: CASSYPDRAINQPQHF.

Written as DNA, the CDR3 is TGTGCCAGTAGTATTTTGGTTAGCTCCTACGAGCAGTACTTC. It specifies CASSILVSSYEQYF. The rearrangement links TRBV19 to TRBJ2-7, with D unresolved. The CDR3 has 14 residues. Germline V gene data show CDR1 as LNHDA and CDR2 as SQIVND (reference sequence). V was shortened by 3 bases and J by 0 bases, with 9 bases between the two germline ends.

The chain uses TRBV3-1 (or the pseudogene TRBV3-2) and TRBJ1-2; D gene ambiguous. Germline V gene sequence: CDR1 LGHDT, CDR2 YNNKEL (reference sequence). V was cut by 2 bases and J by 4 bases, with 5 bases left in between. This CDR3 spans 12 amino acids. The CDR3 here is CASSQPGYGYTF. The CDR3 nucleotides are TGTGCCAGCAGCCAACCGGGCTATGGCTACACCTTC.

The J gene is TRBJ2-7, the V gene TRBV7-6; D call uncertain. V lost 1 base to trimming and J lost 0 bases, with 10 bases between them. Looked up from germline, CDR1 is SGHVS and CDR2 is FNYEAQ. The CDR3 has 15 residues. CDR3 sequence (DNA): TGTGCCAGCAGCTTAGAGGCCAAATCCTCCTACGAGCAGTACTTC. Encoded protein: CASSLEAKSSYEQYF.

V is TRBV5-8 and J is TRBJ1-4; 9 bases line up with TRBD1. Looked up from germline, CDR1 is SGHTS and CDR2 is YDEGEE. The CDR3 has 15 residues. V shed 3 bases and J 7 bases; nucleotides not matched to a gene: 7. The CDR3 reads CASSSWDRVGEKLFF. DNA for the CDR3: TGTGCCAGCAGCTCTTGGGACAGGGTTGGTGAAAAACTGTTTTTT.

The chain links TRBV5-6 to TRBJ1-5, with a possible D match to TRBD1 (6 bases). The CDR3 loop spans 18 amino acids. V was cut by 2 bases and J by 2 bases, with 20 bases left in between. Germline-derived CDR1 and CDR2 are SGHDT and YYEEEE. The CDR3 is CASSFGRGGAEGNQPQHF. The CDR3 region has the DNA TGTGCCAGCAGCTTTGGCCGGGGGGGGGCTGAAGGCAATCAGCCCCAGCATTTT.

The chain is built from TRBV7-3 and TRBJ1-1, with D perhaps matching TRBD1 (5 bases). Germline V gene sequence: CDR1 SGHTA, CDR2 FQGTGA. The V and J ends lost 4 bases and 1 base respectively, with 19 bases between them. The CDR3 has 17 residues. CDR3 DNA: TGTGCCAGCAGCTCGGCCGGGGCCCCTCGCCCGAACACTGAAGCTTTCTTT. It specifies CASSSAGAPRPNTEAFF.

J is TRBJ2-7 and V is TRBV9; TRBD2 matches 11 bases. The CDR3 totals 18 residues. CDR1 is SGDLS and CDR2 is YYNGEE in the germline V gene. Trimming cost V 1 base and J 5 bases; bases outside gene matches: 14. The chain's CDR3 is CASSVSATSGVRRDEQYF. The CDR3 DNA reads as TGTGCCAGCAGCGTATCCGCGACTAGCGGGGTAAGGCGCGACGAGCAGTACTTC.

V gene TRBV19 combines with J gene TRBJ1-5, with D tentatively TRBD1 (6 bases). The length of the CDR3 is 16 residues. V was cut by 4 bases and J by 4 bases, with 17 bases left in between. From germline, CDR1 is LNHDA and CDR2 SQIVND (reference sequence). CDR3 residues: CASSTLMGAKNQPQHF. The CDR3 nucleotides are TGTGCCAGTAGTACCCTGATGGGGGCGAAAAATCAGCCCCAGCATTTT.

This chain uses TRBV7-9 with TRBJ2-1; tentative D call: TRBD2 (5 bases). The germline gives CDR1 SEHNR, CDR2 FQNEAQ (reference sequence). CDR3 size: 16 residues. V was clipped by 1 base and J by 7 bases, with 17 bases between them. The CDR3 bases are TGTGCCAGCAGCTTAGGGGTGAGTGCCCTAGCTAATGAGCAGTTCTTC. This gives the protein CASSLGVSALANEQFF.